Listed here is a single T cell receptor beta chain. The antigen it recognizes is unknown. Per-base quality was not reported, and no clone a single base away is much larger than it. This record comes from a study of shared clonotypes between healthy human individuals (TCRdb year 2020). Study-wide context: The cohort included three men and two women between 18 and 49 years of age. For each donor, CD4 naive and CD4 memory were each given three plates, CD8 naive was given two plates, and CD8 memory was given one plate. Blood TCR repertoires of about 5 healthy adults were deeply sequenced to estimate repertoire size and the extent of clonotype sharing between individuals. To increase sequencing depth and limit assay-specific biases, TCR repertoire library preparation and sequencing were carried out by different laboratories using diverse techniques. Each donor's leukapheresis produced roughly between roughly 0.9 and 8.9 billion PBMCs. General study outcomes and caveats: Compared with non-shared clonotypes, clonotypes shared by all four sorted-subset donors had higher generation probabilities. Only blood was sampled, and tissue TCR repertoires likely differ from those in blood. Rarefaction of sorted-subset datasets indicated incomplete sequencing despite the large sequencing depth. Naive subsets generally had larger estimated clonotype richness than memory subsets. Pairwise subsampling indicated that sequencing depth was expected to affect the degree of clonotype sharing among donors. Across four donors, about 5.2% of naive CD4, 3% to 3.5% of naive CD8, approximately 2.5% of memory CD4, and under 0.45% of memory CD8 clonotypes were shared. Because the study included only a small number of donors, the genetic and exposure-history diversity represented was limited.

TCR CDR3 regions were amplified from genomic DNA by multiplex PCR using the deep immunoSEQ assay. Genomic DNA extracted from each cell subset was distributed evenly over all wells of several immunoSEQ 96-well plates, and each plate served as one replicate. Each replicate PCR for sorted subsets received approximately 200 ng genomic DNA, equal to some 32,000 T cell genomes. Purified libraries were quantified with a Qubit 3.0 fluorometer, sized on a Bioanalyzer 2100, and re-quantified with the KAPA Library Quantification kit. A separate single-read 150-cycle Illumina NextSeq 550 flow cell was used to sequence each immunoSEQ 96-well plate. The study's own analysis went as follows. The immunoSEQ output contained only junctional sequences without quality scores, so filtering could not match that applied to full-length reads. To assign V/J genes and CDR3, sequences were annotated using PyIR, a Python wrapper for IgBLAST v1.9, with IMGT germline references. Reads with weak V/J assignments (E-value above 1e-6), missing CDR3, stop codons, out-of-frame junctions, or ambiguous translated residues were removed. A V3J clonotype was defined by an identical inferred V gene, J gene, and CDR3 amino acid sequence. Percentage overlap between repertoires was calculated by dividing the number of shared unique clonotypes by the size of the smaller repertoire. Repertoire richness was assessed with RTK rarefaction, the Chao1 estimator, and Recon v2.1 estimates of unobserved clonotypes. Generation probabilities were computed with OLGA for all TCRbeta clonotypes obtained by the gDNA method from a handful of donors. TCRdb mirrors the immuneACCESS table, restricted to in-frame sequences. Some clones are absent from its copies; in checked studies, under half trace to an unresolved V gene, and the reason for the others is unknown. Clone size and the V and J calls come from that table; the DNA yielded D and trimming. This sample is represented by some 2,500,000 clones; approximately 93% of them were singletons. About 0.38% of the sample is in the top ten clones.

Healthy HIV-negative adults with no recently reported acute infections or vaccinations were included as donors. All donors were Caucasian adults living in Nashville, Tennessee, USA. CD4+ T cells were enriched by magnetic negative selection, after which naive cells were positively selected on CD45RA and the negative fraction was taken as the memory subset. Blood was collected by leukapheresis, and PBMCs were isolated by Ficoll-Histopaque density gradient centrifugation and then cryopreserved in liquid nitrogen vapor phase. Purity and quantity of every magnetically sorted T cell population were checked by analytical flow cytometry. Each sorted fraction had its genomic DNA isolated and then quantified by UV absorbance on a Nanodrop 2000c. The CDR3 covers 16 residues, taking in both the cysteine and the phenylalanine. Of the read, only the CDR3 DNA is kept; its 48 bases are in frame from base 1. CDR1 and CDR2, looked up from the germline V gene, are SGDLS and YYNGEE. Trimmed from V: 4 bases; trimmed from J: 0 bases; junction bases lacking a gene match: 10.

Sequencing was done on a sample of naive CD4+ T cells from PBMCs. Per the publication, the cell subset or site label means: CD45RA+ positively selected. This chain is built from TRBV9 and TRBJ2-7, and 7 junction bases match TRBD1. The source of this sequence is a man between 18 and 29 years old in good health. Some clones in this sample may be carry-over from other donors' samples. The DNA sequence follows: TGTGCCAGCAGCCCCCGGGGACAGTTAAACTCCTACGAGCAGTACTTC. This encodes CASSPRGQLNSYEQYF.